The 16 T cell receptor beta chains below all came from one sample that was sequenced in a study of shared clonotypes between healthy human individuals. Some clones are missing from TCRdb's copy, which holds only in-frame ones; the method was immunoSEQ multiplex PCR. Of under 150,000 clones listed, around two thirds are singletons. Sequencing used memory CD8+ T cells sorted from blood. The subset was: CD45RO+ cells pooled with CCR7-negative TemRA cells. These receptors originate from a woman in her 30s in good health.

J is TRBJ2-7 and V is TRBV5-1; D is possibly TRBD1 or TRBD2 (5 bases each). The CDR3 consists of 15 residues. Germline loops: CDR1 SGHRS, CDR2 YFSETQ. V dropped 0 bases and J dropped 2 bases, with 12 bases sitting between them. CDR3 sequence reads: CASSLGWDPPYEQYF. In nucleotides, the CDR3 is TGCGCCAGCAGCTTGGGATGGGACCCGCCCTACGAGCAGTACTTC.

The V gene is TRBV7-3, the J gene TRBJ2-7; TRBD1 matches 8 bases. In germline, CDR1 is SGHTA, CDR2 FQGTGA. V was pared by 5 bases and J by 3 bases, with 9 bases of the junction left unmatched. The CDR3 sequence is 15 residues long. The CDR3 coding sequence is TGTGCCAGCAGCACCGCAGGGGGCGCGGGCTACGAGCAGTACTTC. This codes for CASSTAGGAGYEQYF. Full variable domain (rest looked up from reference TRBV7-3 and TRBJ2-7): GAGVSQTPSNKVTEKGKYVELRCDPISGHTALYWYRQSLGQGPEFLIYFQGTGAADDSGLPNDRFFAVRPEGSVSTLKIQRTERGDSAVYLCASSTAGGAGYEQYFGPGTRLTVT.

This clone was seen a few times. The CDR3 DNA sequence: TGCGCCAGCAGCCAAGGAGATGATCAGCCCCAGCATTTT. Residues: CASSQGDDQPQHF. This rearrangement joins TRBV4-1 to TRBJ1-5; no clear D. Trimming took off 1 base at V and 5 bases at J, with 6 bases between the two ends. Germline loops: CDR1 MGHRA, CDR2 YSYEKL. The CDR3 covers 13 residues.

The gene calls are TRBV7-6 and TRBJ2-1; D is perhaps TRBD2 (5 bases). CDR1 is SGHVS, CDR2 FNYEAQ, per germline. V was cut by 6 bases and J by 7 bases, with 22 bases left in between. This CDR3 has 16 residues. CDR3 region: CASSFFPVARENEQFF. In DNA form, the CDR3 reads TGTGCCAGCAGTTTCTTCCCCGTAGCTCGGGAAAATGAGCAGTTCTTC.

The V call is TRBV6-6, the J call TRBJ2-7, with TRBD2 as a possible D gene (5 bases). Germline lookup yields CDR1 MNHNY and CDR2 SVGAGI (reference sequence). Between the trimmed V and J ends, which lost 5 bases and 6 bases, there was a span of 14 bases. The CDR3 runs to 13 residues. In DNA form, the CDR3 reads TGTGCCAGCAGTGAGGTGGACTCGGGCGAGCAGTACTTC. It codes for CASSEVDSGEQYF.

This clone was counted many times. J is TRBJ2-7 and V is TRBV27; D may be TRBD1 or TRBD2 (5 bases each). The CDR3 has 16 residues. Trimming took off 0 bases at V and 2 bases at J, with 14 bases between the two ends. Germline values: CDR1 MNHEY, CDR2 SMNVEV (reference sequence). As DNA, the CDR3 is TGTGCCAGCAGTTTATCAGGGACCTTAACTACCTACGAGCAGTACTTC. Encoded protein: CASSLSGTLTTYEQYF.

In DNA form, the CDR3 reads TGTGCCATCAGTGAGTCCGAGGGCAATGAGCAGTTCTTC. Protein sequence: CAISESEGNEQFF. The chain recombines TRBV10-3 with TRBJ2-1; tentative D call: TRBD2 (5 bases). This CDR3 comprises 13 residues. Per the germline V gene, CDR1 is ENHRY and CDR2 is SYGVKD. The ends were cut back, 0 bases at V and 6 bases at J, with 6 bases in the middle.

The J gene is TRBJ1-1, the V gene TRBV18; no definite D call. CDR3 size: 12 residues. Trimming left V 3 bases short and J 7 bases short, with 9 bases between. Germline CDR1 is KGHSH and CDR2 is LQKENI. This chain's CDR3 is CASSPRTGEAFF. CDR3 DNA sequence: TGTGCCAGCTCACCTCGGACCGGTGAAGCTTTCTTT.

This clone has only one observation. The J gene is TRBJ1-2, the V gene TRBV29-1, with 7 bases that match TRBD1. The CDR3 has 12 amino acids. With V trimmed by 7 bases and J by 6 bases, 8 bases remained unmatched. The germline CDR1 and CDR2 sequences are SQVTM and ANQGSEA. In DNA, the CDR3 is TGCAGCGCCACGGACAGGTACGATGGCTACACCTTC. Translation: CSATDRYDGYTF.

Written as DNA, the CDR3 is TGCGCCAGCAGATGGAGGGGGCGAGAGTCCTACGAGCAGTACTTC. Protein product: CASRWRGRESYEQYF. The chain links TRBV5-1 to TRBJ2-7, with D perhaps matching TRBD1 (7 bases). The CDR3 is 15 residues long. Germline V lookup: CDR1 SGHRS, CDR2 YFSETQ. V was clipped by 5 bases and J by 1 base, with 16 bases between them.

The rearrangement links TRBV15 to TRBJ1-2; 7 nucleotides align to TRBD1. The CDR3 runs to 17 residues. The V gene end was trimmed by 0 bases and the J gene end by 4 bases; junction bases not matched to a gene: 11. Germline CDR1 is LNHNV and CDR2 is YYDKDF (reference sequence). CDR3 coding DNA: TGTGCCACCAGCAGAGATAAGGGGGACAGTACTATCTATGGCTACACCTTC. Translated, it gives CATSRDKGDSTIYGYTF.

This clone was counted only a few times. The chain employs TRBV2 and TRBJ2-7; the match to TRBD1 covers 9 bases. CDR1 is SNHLY, CDR2 FYNNEI, per germline. There are 13 residues in the CDR3. Germline trimming cut 4 bases from V and 5 bases from J; bases unmatched to any gene: 3. In nucleotides, the CDR3 is TGTGCCAGCAGTGCGACAGGGGGTAACGAGCAGTACTTC. It yields the protein CASSATGGNEQYF.

A note on this clone: One end of the junction is discordant with germline, which a read error may explain. The chain carries TRBV7-6 and TRBJ2-5; 12 bases line up with TRBD2. CDR1 SGHVS and CDR2 FNYEAQ come from the germline V gene. This CDR3 region has 15 residues. The CDR3 region is CASSLAGGYQETQYF. DNA of the CDR3: TGTGCCAGCAGCCTAGCGGGAGGGTACCAAGAGACCCAGTACTTC.

The table lists this clone with a few counts. This chain joins TRBV25-1 and TRBJ2-7; D is uncertain. This CDR3 has 14 residues. Germline V CDR1 and CDR2: MGHDK, SYGVNS. Between the trimmed V and J ends, which lost 4 bases and 4 bases, there was a span of 14 bases. CDR3 sequence reads: CASSGTDVGYEQYF. DNA of the CDR3: TGTGCCAGCAGTGGGACGGACGTGGGATACGAGCAGTACTTC.

This clone appeared a single time. The rearrangement links TRBV11-2 to TRBJ2-7, with D possibly being TRBD1 or TRBD2 (5 bases each). This CDR3 has 14 residues. Trimming pared 5 bases from V and 1 base from J, leaving 12 bases between. CDR1 SGHAT and CDR2 FQNNGV come from the germline V gene. The CDR3 DNA sequence: TGTGCCAGCAGCCAACGGGACCTTTCCTACGAGCAGTACTTC. Translated, it gives CASSQRDLSYEQYF.

Only one count was recorded for this clone. The chain couples TRBV27 to TRBJ2-1; 12 bases align to TRBD2. The V gene's germline CDR1 is MNHEY and CDR2 SMNVEV (reference sequence). The J segment lost 2 bases and the V segment lost 7 bases, leaving 12 bases of the junction unmatched. The length of the CDR3 is 18 residues. CDR3 amino acids: CASTTPSGRAIPYNEQFF. DNA of the CDR3: TGTGCCAGCACCACCCCTAGCGGGAGGGCCATACCCTACAATGAGCAGTTCTTC.